Below, 9 T cell receptor beta chains from the same sample are listed, as sequenced in a study of technical replicates of blood from a few donors. Repertoires were generated with immunoSEQ multiplex PCR, while TCRdb's copy carries only in-frame clones and drops some. The table includes approximately 99,000 clones, 95% detected once. Material: T cells isolated from PBMCs. The source of these receptors is a human donor in good health.

CDR3 sequence: CASRSQWDTQYF. CDR3 sequence (DNA): TGTGCCAGCAGATCCCAGTGGGATACGCAGTATTTT. The chain is built from TRBV6-5 and TRBJ2-3; D gene ambiguous. From germline, CDR1 is MNHEY and CDR2 SVGAGI. Trimming removed 6 bases at V and 6 bases at J, with 10 bases between. The CDR3 is 12 residues long.

This chain links TRBV6-1 with TRBJ1-1, with a weak D call TRBD1 (6 bases). This CDR3 contains 17 residues. V was shortened by 3 bases and J by 4 bases, with 21 bases between the two germline ends. Germline V gene sequence: CDR1 MNHNS, CDR2 SASEGT. The DNA of the CDR3 is TGTGCCAGCAGTGATCGGGGGGCCCAACGAGGGCGCACTGAAGCTTTCTTT. Translated: CASSDRGAQRGRTEAFF.

The J gene is TRBJ2-5, the V gene TRBV18; 10 bases agree with TRBD2. The CDR3 runs to 19 residues. J was trimmed by 2 bases and V by 3 bases; bases with no gene match: 15. The germline V gene encodes CDR1 KGHSH and CDR2 LQKENI. The CDR3 DNA is TGTGCCAGCTCACCGTTCCTAGCGGGAGCTGGGGCCCCTCAAGAGACCCAGTACTTC. This encodes CASSPFLAGAGAPQETQYF. Combining the CDR3 with reference TRBV18 and TRBJ2-5 gives the whole variable domain NAGVMQNPRHLVRRRGQEARLRCSPMKGHSHVYWYRQLPEEGLKFMVYLQKENIIDESGMPKERFSAEFPKEGPSILRIQQVVRGDSAAYFCASSPFLAGAGAPQETQYFGPGTRLLVL.

V is TRBV27 and J is TRBJ2-1; 10 bases are a match to TRBD1. The CDR3 runs 15 residues. V lost 2 bases, J lost 4 bases, and 2 bases stayed unmatched. Per germline, CDR1 MNHEY and CDR2 SMNVEV (reference sequence). The CDR3 is CASSLTGQGYNEQFF. The CDR3 DNA reads TGTGCCAGCAGTTTAACGGGACAGGGGTACAATGAGCAGTTCTTC.

V gene TRBV29-1 combines with J gene TRBJ1-3, with 7 bases fitting TRBD1. V was clipped by 2 bases and J by 5 bases; unmatched bases: 3. Germline V gives CDR1 SQVTM, CDR2 ANQGSEA. CDR3 length equals 13 residues. The CDR3 DNA is TGCAGCGTTGAAAGGGACAGTCGAAACACCATATATTTT. It specifies CSVERDSRNTIYF.

The rearrangement joins TRBV19 to TRBJ2-1, with D perhaps TRBD2 (5 bases). V was cut by 9 bases and J by 3 bases, with 12 bases left in between. This CDR3 is 13 amino acids long. CDR1 and CDR2 from the germline V gene are LNHDA and SQIVND (reference sequence). The CDR3 here is CASSERFYNEQFF. CDR3 nucleotides: TGTGCCAGCAGCGAGCGGTTCTACAATGAGCAGTTCTTC.

V gene TRBV11-3 combines with J gene TRBJ2-3; the D is unclear. The V end was cut by 5 bases, the J end by 3 bases, with 15 bases between. Germline values: CDR1 SGHNT, CDR2 YENEEA. This CDR3 has 15 amino acids. CDR3 sequence (DNA): TGTGCCAGCAGCCACGGCTACAGTACAACAGATACGCAGTATTTT. It specifies CASSHGYSTTDTQYF.

This chain uses TRBV28 with TRBJ2-3; 9 bases align to TRBD2. CDR1 and CDR2 from the germline V gene are MDHEN and SYDVKM. Unmatched junction bases numbered 11, after V lost 5 bases and J lost 5 bases. The CDR3 is 16 amino acids. CDR3: CASSRPVREGGDTQYF. The CDR3 DNA reads as TGTGCCAGCAGTAGACCCGTGCGGGAGGGAGGAGATACGCAGTATTTT.

This clone has a single count. V gene TRBV5-1 combines with J gene TRBJ2-3; D is possibly TRBD2 (5 bases). Trimming took off 0 bases at V and 2 bases at J, with 10 bases between the two ends. Germline CDR1 is SGHRS and CDR2 is YFSETQ. The CDR3 is 15 amino acids. Here the CDR3 DNA reads TGCGCCAGCAGCTTGGCTCAGCGGAACACAGATACGCAGTATTTT. It yields the protein CASSLAQRNTDTQYF.